This passage covers 14 T cell receptor beta chains from one sample sequenced in a study of shared clonotypes between healthy human individuals. TCRdb's copy holds only in-frame clones and misses some; the assay was immunoSEQ multiplex PCR. The table records some 2,000,000 clones, 95% of them present only once. The sample taken for sequencing was naive CD4+ T cells sorted from blood. The subset: CD45RA+ positively selected. The source is a man younger than 35 in good health.

The chain carries TRBV25-1 and TRBJ2-7; 9 bases map to TRBD1. V dropped 6 bases and J dropped 4; count of bases not matched to a gene: 7. The CDR3 has 14 residues. Germline V gives CDR1 MGHDK, CDR2 SYGVNS. The CDR3 loop reads CASSRGTGNYEQYF. For the CDR3, the DNA is TGTGCCAGCAGCCGAGGGACAGGGAATTACGAGCAGTACTTC.

The rearrangement uses TRBV7-9 and TRBJ2-5; no firm D call. Trimming cost V 3 bases and J 0 bases, with 8 bases left between them. Germline values: CDR1 SEHNR, CDR2 FQNEAQ (reference sequence). The CDR3 extends over 14 amino acids. The CDR3 sequence: CASSFPAYQETQYF. The CDR3 DNA sequence: TGTGCCAGCAGCTTTCCAGCGTACCAAGAGACCCAGTACTTC.

This rearrangement joins TRBV2 to TRBJ2-7; 9 positions match TRBD1. Trimming at V came to 6 bases and at J to 7 bases, leaving 7 bases not matched to a gene. Germline-derived CDR1 and CDR2 are SNHLY and FYNNEI. This CDR3 comprises 13 residues. The CDR3 protein is CASRRTGANEQYF. CDR3 in DNA: TGTGCCAGCAGGAGGACAGGGGCTAATGAGCAGTACTTC.

This clone was recorded a few times. The rearrangement uses TRBV6-6 and TRBJ1-5; weak D call: TRBD1 (6 bases). The CDR3 sequence is 15 residues long. The germline V and J ends were trimmed by 2 bases and 6 bases, with 14 bases remaining between them. Germline lookup yields CDR1 MNHNY and CDR2 SVGAGI (reference sequence). Written as DNA, the CDR3 is TGTGCCAGCAGTTACCAGGGGCAAGGGGGTCAGCCCCAGCATTTT. It encodes CASSYQGQGGQPQHF.

This clone was found once. This chain links TRBV9 with TRBJ1-4, with unresolved D. The CDR3 is 18 amino acids. V lost 3 bases and J 3 bases, leaving 21 bases between the germline ends. CDR1 is SGDLS, CDR2 YYNGEE, per germline. The DNA of the CDR3 is TGTGCCAGCAGCGCATACCAATTTACAGATGCTGCTAATGAAAAACTGTTTTTT. As protein: CASSAYQFTDAANEKLFF.

J is TRBJ1-1 and V is TRBV5-1; tentatively, D is TRBD1 (6 bases). Trimming pared 0 bases from V and 1 base from J, leaving 13 bases between. Germline V CDR1 and CDR2: SGHRS, YFSETQ. CDR3 size: 16 residues. The CDR3 spells CASSLGASRGNTEAFF. The CDR3 nucleotides read TGCGCCAGCAGCTTGGGGGCGTCCAGGGGGAACACTGAAGCTTTCTTT.

This clone showed up just once. The V gene is TRBV9, the J gene TRBJ1-3, with D unclear. Per germline, CDR1 SGDLS and CDR2 YYNGEE. V was clipped by 3 bases and J by 0 bases, with 13 bases between them. The CDR3 consists of 16 residues. The CDR3 nucleotides are TGTGCCAGCAGCGAGCGATCAGTTACCTCTGGAAACACCATATATTTT. It yields the protein CASSERSVTSGNTIYF.

The chain recombines TRBV18 with TRBJ2-6; unclear D gene. V shed 5 bases and J shed 1 base, with 9 bases lying between them. This CDR3 spans 15 amino acids. Germline V gene lookup returns CDR1 KGHSH and CDR2 LQKENI. Written as DNA, the CDR3 is TGTGCCAGCTCATCAAGCATATCTGGGGCCAACGTCCTGACTTTC. Its protein is CASSSSISGANVLTF.

The chain couples TRBV28 to TRBJ2-4; 9 bases agree with TRBD1. The CDR3 runs to 16 residues. Germline V gene data show CDR1 as MDHEN and CDR2 as SYDVKM. After removal of 5 bases from V and 0 bases from J, the junction contained 5 bases not matched to a gene. The CDR3: CASSLGQGSAKNIQYF. The CDR3 bases are TGTGCCAGCAGTCTCGGACAGGGGTCAGCCAAAAACATTCAGTACTTC.

The genes are TRBV6-6 and TRBJ1-6; perhaps TRBD1 as D (6 bases). V lost 6 bases and J 8 bases, leaving 14 bases between the germline ends. The CDR3 covers 14 residues. Per germline, CDR1 MNHNY and CDR2 SVGAGI (reference sequence). The CDR3 loop reads CASRTQGSDSPLHF. CDR3 DNA: TGTGCCAGCAGGACACAGGGTTCTGATTCACCCCTCCACTTT.

This clone was recorded at least ten times. J is TRBJ2-1 and V is TRBV4-1, with a tentative D call TRBD2 (6 bases). CDR3 length: 16 amino acids. Per the germline V gene, CDR1 is MGHRA and CDR2 is YSYEKL. V was cut by 4 bases and J by 0 bases, with 13 bases left in between. DNA of the CDR3: TGCGCCAGCAGCCTAGGACTATCGAGCTCCTACAATGAGCAGTTCTTC. Protein product: CASSLGLSSSYNEQFF.

The chain links TRBV4-1 to TRBJ2-3, with TRBD1 as a possible D gene (7 bases). The V and J ends lost 2 bases and 0 bases respectively, with 18 bases between them. The germline gives CDR1 MGHRA, CDR2 YSYEKL. The CDR3 runs 18 residues. CDR3 in DNA: TGCGCCAGCAGCCAAAGATCTTTGACAGGGACTAGCACAGATACGCAGTATTTT. Translated, it gives CASSQRSLTGTSTDTQYF.

V and J are TRBV7-9 and TRBJ1-1, with 11 bases identical to TRBD1. The CDR3 extends over 16 amino acids. J was trimmed by 1 base and V by 5 bases; bases with no gene match: 6. Per germline, CDR1 SEHNR and CDR2 FQNEAQ (reference sequence). The CDR3 loop reads CASSNRDRGKNTEAFF. CDR3 coding DNA: TGTGCCAGCAGCAACCGGGACAGGGGGAAGAACACTGAAGCTTTCTTT.

Points on this clone: Other DNA sequences in the sample encode the same CDR3. The chain has TRBV9 and TRBJ1-6; D call uncertain. The ends were cut back, 0 bases at V and 0 bases at J, with 7 bases in the middle. The CDR3 extends over 16 amino acids. The germline V gene encodes CDR1 SGDLS and CDR2 YYNGEE. CDR3 in amino acids: CASSVGQSSYNSPLHF. Here the CDR3 DNA reads TGTGCCAGCAGCGTAGGGCAGAGCTCCTATAATTCACCCCTCCACTTT.